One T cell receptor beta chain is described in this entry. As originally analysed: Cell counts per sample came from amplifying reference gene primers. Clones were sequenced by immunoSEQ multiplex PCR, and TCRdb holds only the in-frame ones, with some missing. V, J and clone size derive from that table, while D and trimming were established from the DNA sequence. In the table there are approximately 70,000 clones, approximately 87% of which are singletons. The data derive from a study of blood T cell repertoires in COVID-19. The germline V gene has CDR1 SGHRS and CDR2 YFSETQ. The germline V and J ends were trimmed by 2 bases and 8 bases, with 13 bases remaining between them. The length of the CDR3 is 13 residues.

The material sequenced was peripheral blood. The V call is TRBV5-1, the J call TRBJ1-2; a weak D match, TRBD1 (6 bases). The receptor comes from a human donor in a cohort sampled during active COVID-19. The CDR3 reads CASSLMGAEGYTF. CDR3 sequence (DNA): TGCGCCAGCAGCTTAATGGGGGCTGAGGGCTACACCTTC.